These 16 T cell receptor beta chains originate from one sample sequenced in a study of T cell repertoires in cytomegalovirus infection. TCRdb re-called the reads through MiXCR, storing one row per CDR3 protein. The table shows roughly 860,000 distinct CDR3 sequences, with over 25% occurring only once. No antigen has been assigned to these receptors. The source material was cultured CD8+ T cells from PBMCs, sampled from culture after CMV antigen stimulation. The receptors were gathered from a human donor in good health (CMV status not recorded). Some clones in this sample may be carry-over from other donors' samples.

The chain uses TRBV12-3 or TRBV12-4 and TRBJ1-1, with D hard to call. This CDR3 has 15 amino acids. The V end lost 3 bases, the J end lost 1 base, and 12 bases lay between the germline ends. The CDR3 protein is CASSFMVRRNTEAFF. In DNA, the CDR3 is TGTGCCAGCAGTTTTATGGTCAGGCGGAACACTGAAGCTTTCTTT.

This clonotype was detected ten times or more. The chain is built from TRBV7-2 and TRBJ1-6; the D is unclear. There are 17 residues in the CDR3. Germline V lookup: CDR1 SGHTA, CDR2 FQGNSA. Trimming stripped 5 bases from V and 3 bases from J, with 17 bases between. CDR3 sequence: CASSLAILALYNSPLHF. The CDR3 bases are TGTGCCAGCAGCCTCGCGATCCTGGCCCTCTATAATTCACCCCTCCACTTT. Drawing the rest from reference TRBV7-2 and TRBJ1-6, the complete variable domain is GAGVSQSPSNKVTEKGKDVELRCDPISGHTALYWYRQSLGQGLEFLIYFQGNSAPDKSGLPSDRFSAERTGGSVSTLTIQRTQQEDSAVYLCASSLAILALYNSPLHFGNGTRLTVT.

The V and J genes are TRBV28 and TRBJ1-2, with a possible D match to TRBD1 (5 bases). This CDR3 spans 12 amino acids. CDR1 is MDHEN and CDR2 is SYDVKM in the germline V gene. The V and J ends lost 9 bases and 4 bases respectively, with 12 bases between them. The CDR3: CASSGPTYGYTF. CDR3 in DNA: TGTGCCAGTTCGGGACCCACCTATGGCTACACCTTC.

Ten or more counts support this clonotype. The CDR3 sequence is CASSLVVEYNEQFF. In DNA form, the CDR3 reads TGTGCCAGCAGCTTAGTTGTTGAATACAATGAGCAGTTCTTC. The V call is TRBV7-2, the J call TRBJ2-1; no firm D call. The CDR3 sequence is 14 residues long. Trimming stripped 1 base from V and 4 bases from J, with 8 bases between. Germline CDR1 reads SGHTA; CDR2 reads FQGNSA. The full variable domain, in which reference TRBV7-2 and TRBJ2-1 provide the parts outside the CDR3, is GAGVSQSPSNKVTEKGKDVELRCDPISGHTALYWYRQSLGQGLEFLIYFQGNSAPDKSGLPSDRFSAERTGGSVSTLTIQRTQQEDSAVYLCASSLVVEYNEQFFGPGTRLTVL.

In its sample, this clonotype was seen a few times. V gene TRBV2 combines with J gene TRBJ2-7, with D unresolved. V was trimmed by 2 bases and J by 0 bases, leaving 14 bases between them. This CDR3 spans 16 amino acids. CDR1 and CDR2 (germline): SNHLY, FYNNEI. CDR3 residues: CASSESRAHISYEQYF. The CDR3 region has the DNA TGTGCCAGCAGTGAAAGTAGGGCACATATCTCCTACGAGCAGTACTTC.

This clonotype came up a few times. V usage is TRBV9 and J usage is TRBJ2-2; D perhaps matches TRBD1 (8 bases). This CDR3 contains 17 residues. Germline CDR1 SGDLS, CDR2 YYNGEE. V lost 1 base to trimming and J lost 3 bases, with 16 bases between them. The CDR3 bases are TGTGCCAGCAGCGTAAACAGGGGGGGGCCTGACACCGGGGAGCTGTTTTTT. Encoded protein: CASSVNRGGPDTGELFF.

The rearrangement uses TRBV12-3 or TRBV12-4 and TRBJ2-5; weak D call: TRBD2 (6 bases). This CDR3 is 13 amino acids long. The V and J ends lost 11 bases and 5 bases respectively, with 18 bases between them. The CDR3 sequence: CAATAGPGETQYF. The DNA for the CDR3 is TGTGCCGCCACGGCGGGGCCGGGGGAGACCCAGTACTTC.

This clonotype was seen a handful of times. The chain recombines TRBV7-2 with TRBJ1-6; a possible D gene is TRBD1 (5 bases). The CDR3 length is 15 residues. Trimming took off 2 bases at V and 6 bases at J, with 11 bases between the two ends. Germline CDR1 SGHTA, CDR2 FQGNSA. In DNA, the CDR3 is TGTGCCAGCAGCTTATGGGGGGATGGTAATTCACCCCTCCACTTT. It yields the protein CASSLWGDGNSPLHF.

V usage is TRBV4-3 and J usage is TRBJ2-1, with unresolved D. CDR1 and CDR2 from the germline V gene are LGHNA and YSLEER. The CDR3 has 14 residues. Trimming cost V 3 bases and J 4 bases, with 10 bases left between them. The CDR3 DNA is TGCGCCAGCAGCCAGGGGAAAGGGTACAATGAGCAGTTCTTC. Translation: CASSQGKGYNEQFF.

The chain combines TRBV27 with TRBJ2-7, with no clear D. The ends were cut back, 6 bases at V and 3 bases at J, with 24 bases in the middle. The V gene's germline CDR1 is MNHEY and CDR2 SMNVEV (reference sequence). This CDR3 is 17 amino acids long. CDR3 DNA sequence: TGTGCCAGCAGCTTAATCCCCATGAATGGGTGGAGCTACGAGCAGTACTTC. This gives the protein CASSLIPMNGWSYEQYF.

The DNA for the CDR3 is TGTGCCAGCAGCTCCCCCCGGAGGGCCAGCTCCTACGAGCAGTACTTC. Translation: CASSSPRRASSYEQYF. The chain employs TRBV13 and TRBJ2-7; the D gene is possibly TRBD2 (6 bases). With 4 bases removed from V and 0 bases from J, the gap between germline ends came to 16 bases. The CDR3 length is 16 residues. Germline CDR1 is PRHDT and CDR2 is FYEKMQ (reference sequence).

The V gene is TRBV28, the J gene TRBJ1-6; 9 nucleotides agree with TRBD1. This CDR3 spans 15 amino acids. Per the germline V gene, CDR1 is MDHEN and CDR2 is SYDVKM. V trimming: 5 bases; J trimming: 10 bases; junction bases outside the gene matches: 9. CDR3 sequence (DNA): TGTGCCAGCAGTCATACGGGACAGGGAGGATCACCCCTCCACTTT. It codes for CASSHTGQGGSPLHF.

Worth noting for this clonotype: Possible read error: a much larger clone is one base away. This CDR3 reads CASREVATNEKLFF. CDR3 DNA: TGTGCCAGCAGGGAGGTTGCAACTAATGAAAAACTGTTTTTT. The chain carries TRBV2 and TRBJ1-4, with D unresolved. CDR3 length: 14 amino acids. CDR1 SNHLY and CDR2 FYNNEI come from the germline V gene. V dropped 6 bases and J dropped 0 bases, with 8 bases sitting between them.

The rearrangement joins TRBV7-9 to TRBJ1-1; tentative D call: TRBD1 (5 bases). CDR1 is SEHNR, CDR2 FQNEAQ, per germline (reference sequence). CDR3 length: 14 amino acids. V lost 5 bases, J lost 1 base, and 11 bases lay in between. CDR3 amino acids: CASSELQGNTEAFF. CDR3 sequence (DNA): TGTGCCAGCAGCGAACTGCAGGGGAACACTGAAGCTTTCTTT.

This clonotype was picked up many times. The chain recombines TRBV7-9 with TRBJ2-1, with 8 bases identical to TRBD2. V trimming: 5 bases; J trimming: 5 bases; junction bases outside the gene matches: 11. Germline V gene lookup returns CDR1 SEHNR and CDR2 FQNEAQ (reference sequence). This CDR3 has 16 amino acids. DNA of the CDR3: TGTGCCAGCAGCCCTTGGGGGCTAGCGGGCCACAATGAGCAGTTCTTC. The encoded protein is CASSPWGLAGHNEQFF.

This clonotype was picked up a small number of times. The chain couples TRBV7-6 to TRBJ2-7; D is unclear. Germline CDR1 reads SGHVS; CDR2 reads FNYEAQ. V lost 0 bases and J lost 2, with 11 bases in between. The CDR3 is 15 residues long. The CDR3 protein is CASSLALGSTYEQYF. In DNA form, the CDR3 reads TGTGCCAGCAGCTTAGCTCTGGGTTCTACCTACGAGCAGTACTTC. Looking up the rest from reference TRBV7-6 and TRBJ2-7 gives the full variable domain: GAGVSQSPRYKVTKRGQDVALRCDPISGHVSLYWYRQALGQGPEFLTYFNYEAQQDKSGLPNDRFSAERPEGSISTLTIQRTEQRDSAMYRCASSLALGSTYEQYFGPGTRLTVT.